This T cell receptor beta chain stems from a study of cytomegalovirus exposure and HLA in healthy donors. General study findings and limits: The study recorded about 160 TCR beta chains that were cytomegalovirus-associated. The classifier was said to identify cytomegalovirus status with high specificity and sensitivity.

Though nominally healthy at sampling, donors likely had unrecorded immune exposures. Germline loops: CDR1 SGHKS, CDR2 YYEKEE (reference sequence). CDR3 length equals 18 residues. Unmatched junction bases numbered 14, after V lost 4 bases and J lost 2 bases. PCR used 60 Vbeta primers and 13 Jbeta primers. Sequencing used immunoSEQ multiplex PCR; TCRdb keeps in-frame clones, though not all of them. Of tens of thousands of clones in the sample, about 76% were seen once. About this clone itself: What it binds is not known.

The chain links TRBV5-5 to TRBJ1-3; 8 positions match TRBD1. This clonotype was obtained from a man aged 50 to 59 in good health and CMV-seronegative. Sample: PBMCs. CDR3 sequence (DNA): TGTGCCAGCAGCCGACTGATAGCGGACAGGGTAGCTGGAAACACCATATATTTT. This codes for CASSRLIADRVAGNTIYF.